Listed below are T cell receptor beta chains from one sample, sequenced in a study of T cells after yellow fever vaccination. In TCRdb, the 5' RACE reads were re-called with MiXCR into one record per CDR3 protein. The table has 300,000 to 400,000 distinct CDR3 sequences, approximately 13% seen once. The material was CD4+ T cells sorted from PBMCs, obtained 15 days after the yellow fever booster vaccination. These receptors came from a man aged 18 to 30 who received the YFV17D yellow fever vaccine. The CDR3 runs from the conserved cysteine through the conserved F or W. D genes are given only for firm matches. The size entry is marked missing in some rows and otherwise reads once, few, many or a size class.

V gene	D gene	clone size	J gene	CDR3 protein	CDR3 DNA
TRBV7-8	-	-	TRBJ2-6	CASSLGPSYSGANVLTF	TGTGCCAGCAGCTTGGGACCGTCCTACTCTGGGGCCAACGTCCTGACTTTC
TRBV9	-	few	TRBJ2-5	CASSVATMGLLSQETQYF	TGTGCCAGCAGCGTAGCTACTATGGGACTCCTTTCCCAAGAGACCCAGTACTTC
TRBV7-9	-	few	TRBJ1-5	CASSTGLSNQPQHF	TGTGCCAGCAGCACGGGACTGAGCAATCAGCCCCAGCATTTT
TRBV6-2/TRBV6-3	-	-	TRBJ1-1	CASMVADLNTEAFF	TGTGCCAGCATGGTTGCAGATTTGAACACTGAAGCTTTCTTT
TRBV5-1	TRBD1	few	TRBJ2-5	CASSIGQGAQETQYF	TGCGCCAGCAGCATCGGACAGGGAGCGCAAGAGACCCAGTACTTC
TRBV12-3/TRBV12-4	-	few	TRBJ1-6	CASQRASYNSPLHF	TGTGCCAGCCAGAGGGCATCTTATAATTCACCCCTCCACTTT
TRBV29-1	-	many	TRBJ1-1	CSVATSIWLGNTEAFF	TGCAGCGTTGCAACTTCCATTTGGTTGGGGAACACTGAAGCTTTCTTT
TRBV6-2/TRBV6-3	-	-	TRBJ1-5	CASTLDSNQPQHF	TGTGCCAGCACGTTGGACAGTAATCAGCCCCAGCATTTT
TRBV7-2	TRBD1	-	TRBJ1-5	CASSASDRGGNQPQHF	TGTGCCAGCAGCGCCAGTGACAGGGGAGGCAATCAGCCCCAGCATTTT
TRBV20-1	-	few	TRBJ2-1	CSVAGTYNEQFF	TGCAGTGTCGCCGGGACCTACAATGAGCAGTTCTTC
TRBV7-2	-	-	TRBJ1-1	CASSLEPDTEAFF	TGTGCCAGCAGCTTAGAGCCGGATACTGAAGCTTTCTTT
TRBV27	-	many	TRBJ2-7	CASSSRGGYYEQYF	TGTGCCAGCAGTTCCCGGGGAGGTTACTACGAGCAGTACTTC
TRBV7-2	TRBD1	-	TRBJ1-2	CASSLIQGAFYGYTF	TGTGCCAGCAGCTTAATACAGGGGGCATTCTATGGCTACACCTTC
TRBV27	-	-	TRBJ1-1	CASSDVMNTEAFF	TGTGCCAGCAGCGATGTGATGAACACTGAAGCTTTCTTT
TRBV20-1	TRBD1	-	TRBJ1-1	CSASIQGGSEAFF	TGCAGTGCTAGCATCCAGGGGGGGTCTGAAGCTTTCTTT
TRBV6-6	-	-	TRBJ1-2	CASSYRRAPNYGYTF	TGTGCCAGCAGTTACAGGCGTGCACCTAACTATGGCTACACCTTC
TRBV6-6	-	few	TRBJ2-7	CASSRDSAYEQYF	TGTGCCAGCAGCCGGGACTCCGCCTACGAGCAGTACTTC
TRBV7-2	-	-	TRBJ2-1	CASSQSEYNEQFF	TGTGCCAGCAGCCAGAGCGAATACAATGAGCAGTTCTTC
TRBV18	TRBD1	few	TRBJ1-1	CASSRSTGINTEAFF	TGTGCCAGCTCACGGTCGACAGGGATTAACACTGAAGCTTTCTTT
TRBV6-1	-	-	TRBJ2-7	CASTPPVGGQIEQYF	TGTGCCAGCACTCCTCCAGTGGGGGGTCAGATTGAGCAGTACTTC
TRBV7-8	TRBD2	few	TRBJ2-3	CASSSRGRGDDTQYF	TGTGCCAGCAGCTCTCGGGGGCGGGGGGATGATACGCAGTATTTT
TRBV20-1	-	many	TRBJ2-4	CSAGPMGALAKNIQYF	TGCAGTGCCGGGCCTATGGGGGCCCTAGCCAAAAACATTCAGTACTTC